This TCR beta chain stems from a study of blood T cell repertoires in COVID-19. At the level of the study: Sites across the United States, Italy and Spain contributed samples from acute and convalescent COVID-19. The analysed material was cDNA or gDNA that came from T cells, B-cell-depleted T cells, or PBMCs.

This clone was detected only a few times. Germline V gene sequence: CDR1 KGHSH, CDR2 LQKENI. This CDR3 is built from 14 residues. The ends were cut back, 3 bases at V and 1 base at J, with 10 bases in the middle. In the authors' workflow: Estimated nucleated cell counts came from reference gene primer amplification. The table came from immunoSEQ multiplex PCR; TCRdb's copy has only in-frame clones and leaves some out. V and J calls plus clone size are reproduced from that table; the DNA served to infer D and trimming. The table has under 110,000 clones, more than 70% seen once. Sample: peripheral blood. V usage is TRBV18 and J usage is TRBJ2-7; the D is unclear. The receptor's source is a woman between 25 and 40 years old with acute or convalescent COVID-19. The CDR3, as DNA: TGTGCCAGCTCACCCTCATCCCAGTCCTACGAGCAGTACTTC. Its translation: CASSPSSQSYEQYF.